These 24 T cell receptor beta chains share one sample of origin, sequenced in a study of blood T cells in healthy people across ages. A J-beta primer mix and a sample-barcoded 5' primer were used in a second PCR of about 7 to 12 cycles. TCRdb ran MiXCR on the 5' RACE reads and lists one entry per CDR3 protein. The sample consists of about 1 million distinct CDR3 sequences, 40% to 50% of them appearing once. The specimen sequenced was blood. The source is a woman aged 55-70 years in good health.

This clonotype came up a few times. The gene calls are TRBV5-1 and TRBJ2-7; 11 bases match TRBD1. CDR3 length equals 15 residues. CDR1 and CDR2 from the germline V gene are SGHRS and YFSETQ. Trimming took 0 bases from V and 2 from J; bases not matched to a gene: 1. DNA for the CDR3: TGCGCCAGCAGCTTGGTGGGACAGGGGGCCTACGAGCAGTACTTC. Its protein is CASSLVGQGAYEQYF.

This chain links TRBV27 with TRBJ2-5; maybe TRBD2 (6 bases). The V gene's germline CDR1 is MNHEY and CDR2 SMNVEV (reference sequence). Trimming removed 6 bases from V and 0 bases from J, with 17 bases in between. The CDR3 runs 16 residues. CDR3 sequence reads: CASSISGLRYQETQYF. CDR3 bases: TGTGCCAGCAGCATTAGCGGCCTAAGATACCAAGAGACCCAGTACTTC.

This clonotype was detected only a few times. The chain uses TRBV6-2 or TRBV6-3 and TRBJ2-3; the D call may be TRBD1 or TRBD2 (5 bases each). The V gene lost 2 bases and the J gene lost 4 bases, with 13 bases spanning the gap. The CDR3 runs to 15 residues. In germline, CDR1 is MNHEY, CDR2 SVGEGT. CDR3 loop: CASSYPRGGADTQYF. In DNA, the CDR3 is TGTGCCAGCAGTTACCCGAGGGGTGGAGCAGATACGCAGTATTTT.

The V and J genes are TRBV30 and TRBJ2-1; 9 nucleotides align to TRBD2. J gave up 8 bases and V 0 bases, and 14 bases lay outside the gene matches. The CDR3 contains 17 residues. Germline V gene sequence: CDR1 GTSNPN, CDR2 SVGIG (reference sequence). DNA of the CDR3: TGTGCCTGGAGTGTTTGGGGAGGTCTAGCGGGATATGATGAGCAGTTCTTC. Residues: CAWSVWGGLAGYDEQFF.

This chain connects TRBV20-1 to TRBJ2-1; the D gene is possibly TRBD2 (5 bases). CDR3 size: 16 residues. V shed 5 bases and J shed 5 bases, with 22 bases lying between them. From germline, CDR1 is DFQATT and CDR2 SNEGSKA (reference sequence). The CDR3 here is CSASSFRSGLHNEQFF. The CDR3 DNA is TGCAGTGCTTCCTCCTTTAGAAGCGGCCTACACAATGAGCAGTTCTTC.

The V call is TRBV6-5, the J call TRBJ2-7, with 15 bases lining up with TRBD2. The CDR3 spans 17 residues. Germline loops: CDR1 MNHEY, CDR2 SVGAGI. The junction had 8 bases not matched to a gene; V was cut back by 1 base and J by 7 bases. The DNA for the CDR3 is TGTGCCAGCAGTTACTTCGTTACCGGGACTAGCGGGAGGGAGCAGTACTTC. It codes for CASSYFVTGTSGREQYF.

The chain uses TRBV6-6 and TRBJ2-7; D might be TRBD2 (5 bases). With 2 bases removed from V and 5 bases from J, the gap between germline ends came to 16 bases. Germline V gene lookup returns CDR1 MNHNY and CDR2 SVGAGI (reference sequence). This CDR3 spans 15 amino acids. The CDR3 DNA follows: TGTGCCAGCAGTTACCCACCGGTGGGGAGCGACGAGCAGTACTTC. It is translated as CASSYPPVGSDEQYF.

A few counts support this clonotype. This chain links TRBV7-2 with TRBJ2-1; TRBD2 matches at 8 bases. This CDR3 region has 16 residues. Germline-derived CDR1 and CDR2 are SGHTA and FQGNSA. Unmatched junction bases numbered 17, after V lost 3 bases and J lost 13 bases. CDR3: CASSFSTGGPDSDQFF. The CDR3 DNA reads TGTGCCAGCAGCTTTAGCACGGGAGGGCCCGATTCTGACCAGTTCTTC.

This clonotype was seen only a few times. The J gene is TRBJ2-7, the V gene TRBV20-1; 13 bases agree with TRBD2. The germline gives CDR1 DFQATT, CDR2 SNEGSKA (reference sequence). J gave up 1 base and V 5 bases, and 2 bases lay outside the gene matches. This CDR3 has 14 residues. CDR3 nucleotides: TGCAGTGCTGGGACTAGCGGGGCATCCTACGAGCAGTACTTC. It encodes CSAGTSGASYEQYF.

In its sample, this clonotype was seen a few times. The chain combines TRBV6-1 with TRBJ1-2; 7 bases map to TRBD1. J gave up 0 bases and V 7 bases, and 5 bases lay outside the gene matches. This CDR3 spans 14 amino acids. Germline V CDR1 and CDR2: MNHNS, SASEGT. CDR3 DNA: TGTGCCAGCACCGAACAGGGGCCTAACTATGGCTACACCTTC. This translates into CASTEQGPNYGYTF.

With respect to this clonotype: A read error may produce the germline difference seen at one junction end. V is TRBV7-2 and J is TRBJ2-3; TRBD2 aligns across 9 bases. CDR3 length: 14 residues. Germline V gives CDR1 SGHTA, CDR2 FQGNSA. Written as DNA, the CDR3 is TGTGCCCGCAGCGGACTAGCGTTGGGAGATACGCAGTATTTT. This translates into CARSGLALGDTQYF. Combining the CDR3 with reference TRBV7-2 and TRBJ2-3 gives the whole variable domain GAGVSQSPSNKVTEKGKDVELRCDPISGHTALYWYRQSLGQGLEFLIYFQGNSAPDKSGLPSDRFSAERTGGSVSTLTIQRTQQEDSAVYLCARSGLALGDTQYFGPGTRLTVL.

V and J are TRBV27 and TRBJ2-1; 9 nucleotides match TRBD2. Germline V gives CDR1 MNHEY, CDR2 SMNVEV (reference sequence). CDR3 size: 15 residues. V lost 6 bases, J lost 7 bases, and 10 bases stayed unmatched. The CDR3 sequence: CASSPPAGGPNEQFF. DNA of the CDR3: TGTGCCAGCAGCCCACCGGCGGGAGGGCCTAATGAGCAGTTCTTC.

The V call is TRBV13, the J call TRBJ1-1; possible D gene TRBD1, 5 bases. The CDR3 sequence is 16 residues long. Trimming removed 4 bases from V and 2 bases from J, with 17 bases in between. Per the germline V gene, CDR1 is PRHDT and CDR2 is FYEKMQ (reference sequence). CDR3 in DNA: TGTGCCAGCAGCTCGATAGGGCAGGGTGGTAACACTGAAGCTTTCTTT. Residues: CASSSIGQGGNTEAFF. The full variable domain, completed using reference TRBV13 and TRBJ1-1, is AAGVIQSPRHLIKEKRETATLKCYPIPRHDTVYWYQQGPGQDPQFLISFYEKMQSDKGSIPDRFSAQQFSDYHSELNMSSLELGDSALYFCASSSIGQGGNTEAFFGQGTRLTVV.

The chain joins TRBV4-1 to TRBJ1-4; D gene uncertain. Germline-derived CDR1 and CDR2 are MGHRA and YSYEKL. V was shortened by 5 bases and J by 8 bases, with 3 bases between the two germline ends. The CDR3 sequence is 10 residues long. CDR3 region: CASSMEKLFF. The CDR3 nucleotides read TGCGCCAGCAGCATGGAAAAACTGTTTTTT.

J is TRBJ2-1 and V is TRBV24-1; D perhaps matches TRBD2 (6 bases). Germline values: CDR1 KGHDR, CDR2 SFDVKD. Trimming left V 7 bases short and J 4 bases short, with 19 bases between. This CDR3 spans 16 amino acids. CDR3 protein: CATRAGGEDRYNEQFF. DNA of the CDR3: TGTGCCACCAGGGCGGGCGGGGAGGACCGTTACAATGAGCAGTTCTTC.

The chain couples TRBV6-1 to TRBJ2-7; D may match TRBD1 or TRBD2 (5 bases each). The CDR3 runs 14 residues. The germline V gene encodes CDR1 MNHNS and CDR2 SASEGT. The V gene lost 7 bases and the J gene lost 0 bases, with 13 bases spanning the gap. CDR3 in amino acids: CASTEGPHSYEQYF. Here the CDR3 DNA reads TGTGCCAGCACCGAGGGACCCCACTCCTACGAGCAGTACTTC.

There are many counts of this clonotype. V is TRBV29-1 and J is TRBJ2-5, with D uncertain. V lost 8 bases and J 1 base, leaving 11 bases between the germline ends. In germline, CDR1 is SQVTM, CDR2 ANQGSEA. This CDR3 contains 12 residues. CDR3 protein: CSFRKPQETQYF. The CDR3, as DNA: TGCAGCTTCAGGAAGCCCCAAGAGACCCAGTACTTC.

This clonotype turned up a few times. V is TRBV14 and J is TRBJ2-5; D unresolved. From germline, CDR1 is SGHDN and CDR2 FVKESK. The CDR3 covers 12 residues. The V gene lost 2 bases and the J gene lost 7 bases, with 8 bases spanning the gap. CDR3 protein: CASSQSRTTQYF. The CDR3 bases are TGTGCCAGCAGCCAATCCAGAACGACCCAGTACTTC.

The chain carries TRBV20-1 and TRBJ2-7, with 11 bases aligning to TRBD2. The V and J ends lost 1 base and 6 bases, in that order; junction bases with no gene match: 5. The CDR3 runs 14 residues. Germline V gene data show CDR1 as DFQATT and CDR2 as SNEGSKA (reference sequence). The CDR3 sequence: CSARVAGGLGEQYF. DNA for the CDR3: TGCAGTGCTAGAGTAGCGGGAGGGCTAGGCGAGCAGTACTTC.

The chain employs TRBV27 and TRBJ2-1; D is unclear. This CDR3 has 17 amino acids. Germline-derived CDR1 and CDR2 are MNHEY and SMNVEV (reference sequence). The V and J ends lost 6 bases and 7 bases respectively, with 25 bases between them. This chain's CDR3 is CASSLLTAGISLNEQFF. The DNA for the CDR3 is TGTGCCAGCAGCCTCCTCACTGCAGGCATCTCTTTGAATGAGCAGTTCTTC.

This chain uses TRBV15 with TRBJ2-2, with 13 bases that match TRBD2. The CDR3 is made up of 19 amino acids. J gave up 4 bases and V 0 bases, and 8 bases lay outside the gene matches. Germline V gene data show CDR1 as LNHNV and CDR2 as YYDKDF (reference sequence). CDR3 coding DNA: TGTGCCACCAGCAGAGACCAGACTAGCGGGAGGCCAAGCACCGGGGAGCTGTTTTTT. Translating gives CATSRDQTSGRPSTGELFF.

The V call is TRBV6-5, the J call TRBJ2-3, with a weak D call TRBD1 (6 bases). This CDR3 comprises 14 residues. Between the trimmed V and J ends, which lost 3 bases and 3 bases, there was a span of 10 bases. Germline assignment: CDR1 MNHEY and CDR2 SVGAGI. DNA for the CDR3: TGTGCCAGCAGTTATACAGGGAAAACAGATACGCAGTATTTT. It is translated as CASSYTGKTDTQYF.

This clonotype was seen only a few times. CDR3 sequence reads: CASSHFTGGRGHEQYF. CDR3 nucleotide sequence: TGTGCCAGCAGCCATTTTACAGGGGGCAGGGGTCATGAGCAGTACTTC. J is TRBJ2-5 and V is TRBV3-1; TRBD1 matches at 9 bases. Looked up from germline, CDR1 is LGHDT and CDR2 is YNNKEL (reference sequence). This CDR3 contains 16 residues. The ends lost 3 bases at V and 11 bases at J; junction bases unmatched: 16.

This CDR3 reads CSASARGGHGYTF. The CDR3 nucleotides are TGCAGTGCTAGTGCCCGAGGGGGACATGGCTACACCTTC. The chain is built from TRBV20-1 and TRBJ1-2; maybe TRBD1 (6 bases). Germline V lookup: CDR1 DFQATT, CDR2 SNEGSKA (reference sequence). This CDR3 has 13 amino acids. The germline V and J ends were trimmed by 3 bases and 6 bases, with 14 bases remaining between them.